This entry lists 15 T cell receptor beta chains sequenced from one sample in a study of vaccination effects on CD4 cells after COVID-19. Repertoires were generated with immunoSEQ multiplex PCR, while TCRdb's copy carries only in-frame clones and drops some. Among fewer than 40,000 clones listed, approximately 72% were seen once. Antigen-specific CD4+ T cells were first expanded with viral peptide pools by the ViraFEST assay and only then sequenced. Following 10 days of culture, CD4+ T cells were isolated. SARS-CoV-2 infection was confirmed by PCR in the person between March and December 2020. No antigen is known for these receptors. The specimen comprised CD4+ T cells from PBMCs cultured with a peptide pool, sampled before COVID-19 vaccination. Receptors originate from a human donor who had a prior SARS-CoV-2 infection.

The chain couples TRBV5-1 to TRBJ2-3; tentatively, D is TRBD2 (5 bases). The CDR3 loop spans 13 amino acids. CDR1 is SGHRS and CDR2 is YFSETQ in the germline V gene. Trimming shortened V by 4 bases and J by 6 bases, and 12 bases separated the two germline ends. CDR3 nucleotide sequence: TGCGCCAGCAGCCTCGGGATGTTGGATACGCAGTATTTT. Translating gives CASSLGMLDTQYF.

The rearrangement uses TRBV9 and TRBJ2-7, with TRBD2 identical over 9 bases. V trimming: 0 bases; J trimming: 2 bases; junction bases outside the gene matches: 3. The CDR3 sequence is 15 residues long. CDR1 SGDLS and CDR2 YYNGEE come from the germline V gene. CDR3 nucleotides: TGTGCCAGCAGCGTAGCGCCTAGCGGGACCTACGAGCAGTACTTC. This codes for CASSVAPSGTYEQYF. The full variable domain, with the rest looked up from reference TRBV9 and TRBJ2-7, is DSGVTQTPKHLITATGQRVTLRCSPRSGDLSVYWYQQSLDQGLQFLIQYYNGEERAKGNILERFSAQQFPDLHSELNLSSLELGDSALYFCASSVAPSGTYEQYFGPGTRLTVT.

The CDR3, as DNA: TGTGCCAGCAGTCCGACTAGCGGGAGTTGGAAGACCCAGTACTTC. Protein product: CASSPTSGSWKTQYF. The J gene is TRBJ2-5, the V gene TRBV27; TRBD2 matches at 12 bases. Unmatched junction bases numbered 7, after V lost 5 bases and J lost 6 bases. Germline CDR1 is MNHEY and CDR2 is SMNVEV (reference sequence). CDR3 length equals 15 residues.

V is TRBV10-3 and J is TRBJ2-1; 11 bases align to TRBD1. Germline assignment: CDR1 ENHRY and CDR2 SYGVKD. The CDR3 has 15 residues. V lost 4 bases and J lost 8; bases outside the gene matches: 7. The CDR3 sequence: CAISVSGTGGDEQFF. DNA of the CDR3: TGTGCCATCAGTGTGTCCGGGACAGGGGGGGATGAGCAGTTCTTC.

This clone has more than one count but fewer than ten. This chain uses TRBV5-1 with TRBJ2-7; D is perhaps TRBD1 or TRBD2 (5 bases each). CDR3 length: 12 amino acids. Trimming stripped 8 bases from V and 3 bases from J, with 12 bases between. Germline CDR1 reads SGHRS; CDR2 reads YFSETQ. DNA for the CDR3: TGCGCCAGATACAGTGGGGGCTACGAGCAGTACTTC. Translated, it gives CARYSGGYEQYF.

The genes are TRBV18 and TRBJ1-2, with a weak D call TRBD1 (5 bases). V was shortened by 5 bases and J by 7 bases, with 17 bases between the two germline ends. Germline V gene sequence: CDR1 KGHSH, CDR2 LQKENI. This CDR3 spans 14 amino acids. Here the CDR3 reads CASSATVRVGGYTF. CDR3 bases: TGTGCCAGCTCAGCGACAGTACGTGTAGGTGGCTACACCTTC.

This clone was detected a few times. CDR3 sequence reads: CASSPTKDSLNTEAFF. The CDR3, as DNA: TGTGCCAGCTCACCTACAAAGGACAGTCTGAACACTGAAGCTTTCTTT. V is TRBV18 and J is TRBJ1-1; tentatively, D is TRBD1 (6 bases). Germline-derived CDR1 and CDR2 are KGHSH and LQKENI. This CDR3 comprises 16 residues. V lost 3 bases and J lost 0, with 14 bases in between.

The chain has TRBV6-5 and TRBJ1-5; the D is unclear. V gave up 6 bases and J gave up 2 bases, with 11 bases separating them. This CDR3 has 14 residues. The germline CDR1 and CDR2 sequences are MNHEY and SVGAGI. The CDR3 nucleotides read TGTGCCAGCAGCCGCCAGAGTGGCAATCAGCCCCAGCATTTT. This encodes CASSRQSGNQPQHF.

CDR3 residues: CASSLDTYNEQFF. CDR3 coding DNA: TGTGCCAGCAGCTTGGACACCTACAATGAGCAGTTCTTC. The V and J genes are TRBV5-6 and TRBJ2-1; D not certain. The CDR3 is 13 amino acids. V gave up 0 bases and J gave up 2 bases, with 3 bases separating them. Germline V gives CDR1 SGHDT, CDR2 YYEEEE.

This sequence joins TRBV5-4 and TRBJ1-1; D remains unclear. V lost 5 bases, J lost 0 bases, and 14 bases lay in between. In germline, CDR1 is SGHNT, CDR2 YYREEE (reference sequence). The length of the CDR3 is 15 residues. Written as DNA, the CDR3 is TGTGCCAGCAGATCAGCATCAAAGCTGAACACTGAAGCTTTCTTT. This translates into CASRSASKLNTEAFF. Together with reference TRBV5-4 and TRBJ1-1, the CDR3 gives the full variable domain: ETGVTQSPTHLIKTRGQQVTLRCSSQSGHNTVSWYQQALGQGPQFIFQYYREEENGRGNFPPRFSGLQFPNYSSELNVNALELDDSALYLCASRSASKLNTEAFFGQGTRLTVV.

This chain joins TRBV7-9 and TRBJ2-7; tentatively, D is TRBD1 (5 bases). The length of the CDR3 is 13 residues. Germline-derived CDR1 and CDR2 are SEHNR and FQNEAQ (reference sequence). V lost 4 bases and J lost 6, with 13 bases in between. This CDR3 reads CASSSSGSAEQYF. In DNA, the CDR3 is TGTGCCAGCAGCTCTTCAGGGTCGGCCGAGCAGTACTTC. Based on the CDR3 plus reference TRBV7-9 and TRBJ2-7, the full variable domain is DTGVSQNPRHKITKRGQNVTFRCDPISEHNRLYWYRQTLGQGPEFLTYFQNEAQLEKSRLLSDRFSAERPKGSFSTLEIQRTEQGDSAMYLCASSSSGSAEQYFGPGTRLTVT.

This clone was recorded only once. The genes are TRBV28 and TRBJ2-7; 8 positions agree with TRBD2. CDR1 and CDR2 (germline): MDHEN, SYDVKM. V trimming: 7 bases; J trimming: 4 bases; junction bases outside the gene matches: 9. CDR3 size: 14 residues. The CDR3 protein is CASIKGLGEYEQYF. The DNA for the CDR3 is TGTGCCAGCATCAAGGGACTAGGGGAGTACGAGCAGTACTTC.

The chain has TRBV5-1 and TRBJ2-2; a weak D match, TRBD2 (6 bases). Germline values: CDR1 SGHRS, CDR2 YFSETQ. V lost 6 bases and J 1 base, leaving 13 bases between the germline ends. CDR3 length equals 15 residues. The DNA of the CDR3 is TGCGCCAGCAAGACGGGAGATGGGAACACCGGGGAGCTGTTTTTT. As protein: CASKTGDGNTGELFF.

The CDR3 region has the DNA TGTGCCAGTAGTATCACACAGGGTCAGCCCCAGCATTTT. Amino acids: CASSITQGQPQHF. The chain combines TRBV19 with TRBJ1-5; weak D call: TRBD1 (6 bases). This CDR3 is built from 13 residues. Trimming took off 3 bases at V and 6 bases at J, with 9 bases between the two ends. Germline loops: CDR1 LNHDA, CDR2 SQIVND (reference sequence).

The J gene is TRBJ2-7, the V gene TRBV7-3; TRBD2 matches 7 bases. The V gene's germline CDR1 is SGHTA and CDR2 FQGTGA. The CDR3 is made up of 14 amino acids. The junction had 7 bases not matched to a gene; V was cut back by 2 bases and J by 6 bases. CDR3: CASSLFGGRGEQYF. The CDR3, as DNA: TGTGCCAGCAGCTTATTTGGGGGGAGGGGCGAGCAGTACTTC. The entire variable domain, with the rest obtained from reference TRBV7-3 and TRBJ2-7, is as follows: GAGVSQTPSNKVTEKGKYVELRCDPISGHTALYWYRQSLGQGPEFLIYFQGTGAADDSGLPNDRFFAVRPEGSVSTLKIQRTERGDSAVYLCASSLFGGRGEQYFGPGTRLTVT.